This T cell receptor beta chain was profiled in a study of cytomegalovirus exposure and HLA in healthy donors listed by TCRdb under 2017. With respect to the entire study: An earlier analysis of some 500 of the donors reported roughly 270 Gb of sequence data and about 100 million unique TCR beta sequences from some 180 million T cells. Roughly 300 gigabases of sequencing data and about 92 million unique TCR sequences made up an early release that covered some 640 HLA-typed donors. Of the 300 to 500 genotyped donors, 75% to 85% were placed in the genetic ancestry cluster associated with self-reported Caucasian donors. The study aimed to test whether cataloging public T cell receptors could reveal signatures of past pathogen exposure. The study used immunosequencing to profile the T cell repertoires of approximately 630 subjects and linked those repertoires to cytomegalovirus serostatus. In addition to the first cohort of 500 to 850 subjects, a separate validation cohort of approximately 130 different subjects was used. To predict cytomegalovirus infection status, the study brought together high-throughput TCR immunosequencing, statistical association of individual TCRs with disease status, and machine learning. A later analysis re-examined previously published TCR beta repertoires from hundreds of donors and added high-resolution HLA genotyping to investigate patterns of TCR occurrence. Rather than drawing on any new phenotypic data, the later analysis identified candidate immune exposures from TCR beta sequences and the way those sequences occurred across donors. To decide whether each TCR beta V gene segment behaved as functional or pseudogenic, an earlier analysis of some 570 of the donors relied on high-throughput TCR beta sequencing. Alongside the repertoire data, information on donor age, sex, ethnicity and CMV serostatus was compiled. In a later genetic analysis, genome-wide SNP genotypes for about three fifths of the roughly 670 donors were used, and that subset was treated as a discovery cohort. Every discovery cohort repertoire had been produced on one sequencing platform. Class I and class II HLA loci were covered by the typing at four-digit resolution. Typing coverage varied by locus: roughly 629-640 donors for A, B, C, DRB1 and DQB1; roughly 560 for DQA1; 606 for DPA1; fewer than 480 for DPB1. Because of strong linkage in the cohort, roughly five DR-DQ haplotypes were treated as single units for association and clustering. On average, around 230,000 unique TCR beta nucleotide sequences were sequenced per donor among fewer than 500 genotyped donors of the cohort, with roughly 18% of those sequences being non-productive. Results the study describes overall, beyond this receptor: Broadly in line with IMGT annotations, most TCR beta V segments showed up in productive rearrangements about 87% or about 30% of the time in an earlier analysis of roughly 590 of the donors. A later analysis reported that several top co-occurrence clusters appeared linked to parvovirus B19, influenza, CMV and Epstein-Barr virus. In a later analysis, HLA-associated TCR beta chains showed more clonal expansion and lower generation probabilities than non-associated chains that were equally common. Immune exposure information for the cohort was limited to CMV serostatus. A group of highly shared sequence variants was considered likely to be a technical artifact of the sequencing pipeline. Sequencing depth was assumed to be roughly uniform across donors in the presence/absence analyses, though that assumption may not hold. The classifier was reported to diagnose cytomegalovirus status with high specificity and sensitivity in both the original and validation cohorts. A further reported finding was that TCR beta sequences accurately predicted the HLA-A and HLA-B alleles for most subjects in the first cohort. V-gene and J-gene trimming of TCR beta chains was associated with a missense DCLRE1C variant in a later genetic analysis, and the association was replicated in an independent cohort. According to a later analysis, most CMV-associated TCR beta chains appeared to be HLA-restricted, and the HLA associations seemed to be driven largely by CMV exposure. Specific HLA alleles were associated with roughly 17,000 TCR beta sequences at a false discovery rate of 0.05 in a later analysis. Across donors, most TCR sequences were observed very rarely, whereas some public TCRs were present in many individuals. In a later analysis, the rate of TCR association differed among HLA loci, with DRB1 alleles having the most associated TCRs and HLA-C alleles having the fewest. The authors suggested that the approach could potentially be generalized to other disease states and immunological phenotypes. Some IMGT-functional V segments, including TRBV6-2 and TRBV6-3, could not be told apart with the 87-base-pair reads, so those segments were excluded. Because some donors lacked HLA typing at each locus, the association tests relied only on the typed subset. This cohort had only TCR beta chains sequenced, and the lack of alpha or paired-chain data limited which features could be detected. In a later genetic analysis, fewer N-insertions in productive TCRs were reported among donors in an Asian-associated ancestry cluster than the roughly 700-donor mean. Because counts were too low, 15 to 20 rarely observed V segments, including chromosome 9 orphons, were left out of the earlier analysis of approximately 580 of the donors. The study listed around 160 TCR beta chains as associated with cytomegalovirus. Correlated functional status among segregating V segments might reflect linkage disequilibrium, but an unknown experimental factor could not be ruled out. Assigning TCR associations to individual alleles was difficult when HLA alleles, especially DR and DQ, strongly co-occurred. In vitro tests confirmed that a few of the cytomegalovirus-associated TCR beta chains recognize cytomegalovirus antigens.

Points on this clone: The clone's antigen remains unknown. The input lacks base qualities; no much larger clone sits a single base away.

The method behind the library was the immunoSEQ multiplex PCR assay. For the multiplex PCR, a mixture combining 60 forward primers for TCR Vbeta segments and 13 reverse primers for TCR Jbeta segments was used. The CDR3 region of rearranged TCR beta genes was amplified from genomic DNA with a multiplex PCR assay. The amplified TCR beta libraries were sequenced on the Illumina HiSeq System as 87-base-pair reads. On the study's bioinformatics: A later analysis counted approximately 76 million unique TCR beta chains across the 650 to 800 repertoires, and around 9.9 million of these chains were shared by at least two donors. A nearest-neighbor algorithm error-corrected the raw reads and collapsed the reads into unique sequences, merging closely related sequences to remove PCR and sequencing errors. Alignment of CDR3 sequences to IMGT reference sequences was used to assign V, D and J gene segments. Each retained sequence needed at least a six-nucleotide match to both a V gene segment and a J gene segment. A rearrangement was called productive if the CDR3 had no stop codons and remained in frame with V and J, and every other rearrangement was called non-productive. Following IMGT convention, CDR3 was defined as the stretch from the second conserved V-encoded cysteine to the conserved J-encoded phenylalanine. The earlier analysis of about 560 of the donors excluded any sequence lacking an unambiguous match to a single V gene segment. An earlier analysis of 587 of the donors classified V segments as functional when productive rearrangements were above 56.7% and as segregating when the standard deviation between donors was above 5%. A statistical classification framework was developed to diagnose cytomegalovirus status using the catalog of TCR beta chain sequences. V and J gene assignment, in a later analysis, came from comparing TCR nucleotide sequences with IMGT/GENE-DB human TR gene sequences. The TCRdist pipeline was used in a later analysis to assign CDR3 sequences and most-parsimonious VDJ recombination scenarios. In a later analysis, every TCR beta chain was defined by the combination of its CDR3 amino acid sequence and its V-gene family, and reads without a unique V-gene family were dropped. To address suspected cross-contamination and a sequencing artifact, a later analysis removed under 600 highly shared, low-generation-probability nucleotide sequences. In a later analysis, a clonal expansion index was calculated for each public chain from normalized within-repertoire ranks of inferred template counts. A later analysis computed generation probabilities with a VDJ recombination model fitted to out-of-frame rearrangements, and checked the results against IGoR. Hypergeometric tests were used in a later analysis to score TCR-TCR, TCR-HLA and TCR-CMV co-occurrence, with a repertoire-size bias correction applied to the TCR pairs. To estimate false discovery rates, a later analysis permuted the HLA or CMV assignments 20 times. A later analysis grouped co-occurring TCRs with DBSCAN, adding TCRdist sequence similarity when clustering within HLA-allele-positive subsets. For co-occurrence clustering, repertoires with fewer than 30,000 or more than 120,000 public chains were excluded, along with 4 to 6 repertoires with anomalous nucleotide sharing. TCRdb holds this immuneACCESS table with in-frame rearrangements only. Some clones are missing; in checked studies, unresolved V genes explain under half, and the rest has no known cause. V and J calls and clone size are those listed in that table; D and trimming were worked out from the DNA. This sample lists some 200,000 clones; 65% to 85% were detected once. The top ten clonotypes cover about 0.77% of the sample.

CDR1 and CDR2, per the germline V gene (reference sequence), are LNHDA and SQIVND. V and J are truncated by 10 bases and 8 bases respectively, leaving an intervening sequence of 15 bases. Reading from cysteine to phenylalanine, the CDR3 counts 13 amino acids. The retained sequence is limited to the CDR3, 39 bases, with the frame set at the first base. The cohort was made up of roughly 670 healthy bone marrow donors. At the time of sampling, every cohort member was nominally healthy, though immune exposures that went unrecorded were likely present. The donor tested CMV seronegative, placing the donor among the 352 seronegative members of the cohort. Every donor gave a peripheral blood sample, and the peripheral blood mononuclear cells from that sample were used for TCR beta sequencing. Genomic DNA extraction from the blood cell samples was performed with the Qiagen DNeasy Blood Extraction Kit.

The sequenced sample consisted of PBMCs. The chain links TRBV19 with TRBJ1-6, and TRBD1 may be the D gene, going by 5 matching bases. The receptor comes from a boy aged 2 to 10 in good health and CMV-seronegative. Read as DNA, the sequence is TGTGCCACTACGACAGCGAACTATTCACCCCTCCACTTT. This encodes CATTTANYSPLHF.